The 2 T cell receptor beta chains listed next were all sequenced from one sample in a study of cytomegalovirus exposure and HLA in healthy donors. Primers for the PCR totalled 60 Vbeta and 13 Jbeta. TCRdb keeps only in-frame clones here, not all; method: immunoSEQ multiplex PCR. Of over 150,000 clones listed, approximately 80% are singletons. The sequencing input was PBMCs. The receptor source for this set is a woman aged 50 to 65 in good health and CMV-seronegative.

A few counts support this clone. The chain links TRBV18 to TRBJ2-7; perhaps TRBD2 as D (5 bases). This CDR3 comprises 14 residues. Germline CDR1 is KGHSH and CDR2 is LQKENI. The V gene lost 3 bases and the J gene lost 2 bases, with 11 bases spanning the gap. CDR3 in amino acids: CASSPSGITYEQYF. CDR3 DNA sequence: TGTGCCAGCTCACCTTCCGGGATCACCTACGAGCAGTACTTC.

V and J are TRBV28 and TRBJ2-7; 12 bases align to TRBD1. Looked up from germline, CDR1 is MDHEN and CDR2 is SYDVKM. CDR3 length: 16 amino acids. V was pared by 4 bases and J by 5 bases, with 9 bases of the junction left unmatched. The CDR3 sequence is CASSSAGTGGIHEQYF. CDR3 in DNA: TGTGCCAGCAGTTCAGCGGGGACAGGGGGCATCCACGAGCAGTACTTC.